This TCR beta chain came from a study of blood T cell repertoires in COVID-19. As for the study in general: Samples taken during acute and convalescent COVID-19 were collected in the United States, Italy and Spain. PBMCs, B-cell-depleted T cells, or T cells were the source of the cDNA or gDNA that made up the material.

Under the authors' procedure: Amplification with reference gene primers provided the estimates of nucleated cell counts. The repertoire was sequenced with immunoSEQ multiplex PCR; TCRdb's copy has only in-frame clones and lacks some. V, J and clone size are those of that table, while D and trimming were read from the DNA. The table shows some 150,000 clones, with 87% occurring only once. The CDR3 contains 17 residues. V was trimmed by 7 bases and J by 2 bases, leaving 21 bases between them. CDR1 is MDHEN, CDR2 SYDVKM, per germline. This sequence was found in a woman aged 45 to 65 with active or convalescent COVID-19. Sequences were obtained from peripheral blood. The V and J genes are TRBV28 and TRBJ1-5, with D maybe TRBD1 (5 bases). As DNA, the CDR3 is TGTGCCAGCACCCCTATTCAGGGAAGTGGTCGCAATCAGCCCCAGCATTTT. It codes for CASTPIQGSGRNQPQHF.